The 3 T cell receptor beta chains in this list originate from one sample, sequenced in a study of response to subunit inactivated influenza vaccine. Each CDR3 protein gets one entry after TCRdb re-called the RT-PCR reads with MiXCR. Of fewer than 400,000 distinct CDR3 sequences listed, 20% to 25% are singletons. The material sequenced was PBMCs from blood, taken approximately 20 months after vaccination. The receptors were sampled from a man in his fifties or sixties who received an inactivated influenza vaccine.

CDR3 sequence: CASSSGVGELFF. The CDR3 DNA reads as TGTGCCAGCAGCTCAGGGGTCGGGGAGCTGTTTTTT. The J gene is TRBJ2-2, the V gene TRBV7-2; a possible D gene is TRBD1 (6 bases). The V gene lost 4 bases and the J gene lost 7 bases, with 7 bases spanning the gap. The CDR3 has 12 amino acids. The V gene's germline CDR1 is SGHTA and CDR2 FQGNSA. Full variable domain (rest looked up from reference TRBV7-2 and TRBJ2-2): GAGVSQSPSNKVTEKGKDVELRCDPISGHTALYWYRQSLGQGLEFLIYFQGNSAPDKSGLPSDRFSAERTGGSVSTLTIQRTQQEDSAVYLCASSSGVGELFFGEGSRLTVL.

This rearrangement joins TRBV4-1 to TRBJ2-6; 8 bases align to TRBD1. The CDR3 runs 16 residues. Per the germline V gene, CDR1 is MGHRA and CDR2 is YSYEKL. V shed 5 bases and J 1 base; nucleotides not matched to a gene: 4. This chain's CDR3 is CASSNTGGSGANVLTF. In DNA form, the CDR3 reads TGCGCCAGCAGCAACACAGGGGGATCTGGGGCCAACGTCCTGACTTTC.

CDR3: CASSPTLGQGNIQYF. CDR3 nucleotides: TGCGCCAGCAGCCCCACGCTGGGACAGGGAAACATTCAGTACTTC. V usage is TRBV4-3 and J usage is TRBJ2-4, with 9 nucleotides matching TRBD1. V lost 4 bases and J lost 6; bases outside the gene matches: 7. The germline V gene encodes CDR1 LGHNA and CDR2 YSLEER. The CDR3 is 15 residues long.